What follows are 22 T cell receptor beta chains derived from one specimen sequenced in a study of CD8+CD57+ T cells in acquired aplastic anemia. Template material for TCR beta VDJ and CDR3 profiling consisted of genomic DNA. Each CDR3 protein is one row after TCRdb ran MiXCR on the reads. The sample holds 200,000 to 250,000 distinct CDR3 sequences; around 60% are singletons and the top ten take about 29%. The sequenced sample was sorted CD4+, CD8+, or CD8+CD57+ T cells (not recorded which) from PBMCs. The receptor source for this set is a human donor in good health.

Only a few counts were recorded for this clonotype. The chain employs TRBV2 and TRBJ1-6; 9 bases line up with TRBD1. The germline V gene has CDR1 SNHLY and CDR2 FYNNEI. The V and J ends lost 7 bases and 6 bases, in that order; junction bases with no gene match: 4. This CDR3 region has 14 residues. In DNA, the CDR3 is TGTGCCAGCACCGGGACAGGGACTAATTCACCCCTCCACTTT. Protein sequence: CASTGTGTNSPLHF.

This sequence joins TRBV15 and TRBJ2-1, with D tentatively TRBD2 (6 bases). The CDR3 consists of 15 residues. Germline V gene data show CDR1 as LNHNV and CDR2 as YYDKDF (reference sequence). Trimming cost V 1 base and J 1 base, with 8 bases left between them. CDR3 sequence (DNA): TGTGCCACCAGCAGAGTCGCGGGGTCCTACAATGAGCAGTTCTTC. Translating it yields CATSRVAGSYNEQFF.

This clonotype occurred many times. The gene calls are TRBV6-5 and TRBJ1-5, with a tentative D call TRBD1 (6 bases). The V end was cut by 9 bases, the J end by 0 bases, with 12 bases between. In germline, CDR1 is MNHEY, CDR2 SVGAGI. CDR3 length: 14 amino acids. CDR3 amino acids: CARQGSYSNQPQHF. DNA of the CDR3: TGTGCCAGACAGGGTAGCTATAGCAATCAGCCCCAGCATTTT.

The V and J genes are TRBV7-6 and TRBJ2-1, with 9 bases identical to TRBD2. V shed 1 base, J shed 0 bases, and the junction held 10 bases outside the gene matches. The CDR3 totals 19 residues. Germline CDR1 is SGHVS and CDR2 is FNYEAQ. CDR3 sequence: CASSLVIAGADSSYNEQFF. In DNA, the CDR3 is TGTGCCAGCAGCTTAGTCATAGCGGGAGCCGATTCCTCCTACAATGAGCAGTTCTTC.

This clonotype was observed many times. The chain has TRBV10-2 and TRBJ2-1, with 10 nucleotides matching TRBD2. The CDR3 is 14 residues long. With 7 bases clipped from V and 8 bases from J, the junction kept 8 bases outside the gene matches. CDR1 WSHSY and CDR2 SAAADI come from the germline V gene. The CDR3 reads CASTASSGSYEQFF. The CDR3 nucleotides are TGCGCCAGCACGGCGTCTAGCGGGAGCTATGAGCAGTTCTTC.

The J gene is TRBJ2-1, the V gene TRBV24-1; no clear D. V was trimmed by 2 bases and J by 6 bases, leaving 7 bases between them. This CDR3 spans 13 amino acids. Per the germline V gene, CDR1 is KGHDR and CDR2 is SFDVKD. The CDR3 nucleotides are TGTGCCACCAGTGATTACACGGCCAATGAGCAGTTCTTC. Residues: CATSDYTANEQFF.

V is TRBV9 and J is TRBJ1-2; the D gene is possibly TRBD1 (5 bases). Deletions cut 4 bases from V and 2 bases from J, with 12 bases between. CDR1 is SGDLS and CDR2 is YYNGEE in the germline V gene. CDR3 size: 14 residues. The CDR3 sequence: CASSQGGVNYGYTF. The CDR3 DNA reads as TGTGCCAGCAGCCAGGGAGGAGTGAACTATGGCTACACCTTC.

This clonotype appeared many times. V gene TRBV9 combines with J gene TRBJ1-1; possible D gene TRBD1, 5 bases. V was clipped by 0 bases and J by 4 bases, with 7 bases between them. The CDR3 loop spans 13 amino acids. Per the germline V gene, CDR1 is SGDLS and CDR2 is YYNGEE. The CDR3 spells CASSVEGFTEAFF. The CDR3 bases are TGTGCCAGCAGCGTAGAGGGGTTCACTGAAGCTTTCTTT.

On this clonotype: Since a much larger clone is just one base distant, this may be a read error. This chain links TRBV14 with TRBJ2-3; no clear D. V lost 1 base and J lost 5, with 10 bases in between. The CDR3 totals 14 residues. From germline, CDR1 is SGHDN and CDR2 FVKESK. CDR3 sequence: CASSQVSAKDTQYF. CDR3 nucleotide sequence: TGTGCCAGCAGCCAAGTGAGCGCTAAAGATACGCAGTATTTT. The full variable domain, rest sourced from reference TRBV14 and TRBJ2-3, is EAGVTQFPSHSVIEKGQTVTLRCDPISGHDNLYWYRRVMGKEIKFLLHFVKESKQDESGMPNNRFLAERTGGTYSTLKVQPAELEDSGVYFCASSQVSAKDTQYFGPGTRLTVL.

In its sample, this clonotype was seen once. The chain joins TRBV5-1 to TRBJ1-1; D call uncertain. With 0 bases removed from V and 1 base from J, the gap between germline ends came to 7 bases. Germline V gene sequence: CDR1 SGHRS, CDR2 YFSETQ. The CDR3 is made up of 14 amino acids. The DNA for the CDR3 is TGCGCCAGCAGCTTGGGACACCAGAACACTGAAGCTTTCTTT. Translation gives CASSLGHQNTEAFF.

In its sample, this clonotype was seen once. The CDR3 nucleotides read TGCAGCGTTGCCCCATACAGCTCCTACGAGCAGTACTTC. It is translated as CSVAPYSSYEQYF. This chain uses TRBV29-1 with TRBJ2-7; D is unclear. The CDR3 runs 13 residues. Trimming left V 4 bases short and J 0 bases short, with 10 bases between. Germline CDR1 and CDR2: SQVTM and ANQGSEA.

The chain combines TRBV2 with TRBJ1-1; 8 bases map to TRBD1. Germline V gene data show CDR1 as SNHLY and CDR2 as FYNNEI. This CDR3 is 14 amino acids long. V lost 6 bases to trimming and J lost 6 bases; unmatched junction nucleotides: 9. The DNA of the CDR3 is TGTGCCAGCAGAAGGAGGACAGGGAGTTCTGAAGCTTTCTTT. As protein: CASRRRTGSSEAFF.

V usage is TRBV29-1 and J usage is TRBJ2-1, with D tentatively TRBD2 (5 bases). Germline CDR1 SQVTM, CDR2 ANQGSEA. Trimming shortened V by 3 bases and J by 10 bases, and 13 bases separated the two germline ends. The CDR3 length is 12 residues. CDR3 bases: TGCAGCGTTGAGTCAACTAGATCCGAGCAGTTCTTC. Amino acids: CSVESTRSEQFF.

This clonotype has ten or more counts. The J gene is TRBJ2-7, the V gene TRBV6-2 or TRBV6-3; 7 bases are shared with TRBD1. The CDR3 covers 14 residues. V lost 2 bases, J lost 4 bases, and 5 bases stayed unmatched. Germline V gene sequence: CDR1 MNHEY, CDR2 SVGEGT. CDR3 coding DNA: TGTGCCAGCAGTTACCCGACAGGGATATACGAGCAGTACTTC. This codes for CASSYPTGIYEQYF.

Comments on this clonotype: An end of the junction differs from the germline gene, which may be a read error. V is TRBV7-9 and J is TRBJ2-2, with 8 bases that match TRBD1. This CDR3 has 18 residues. Germline assignment: CDR1 SEHNR and CDR2 FQNEAQ (reference sequence). As DNA, the CDR3 is TGTGCCTGCAGCTTAGCTCTGTTGACAGGGGCGAGCACCGGGGAGCTGTTTTTT. Its protein is CACSLALLTGASTGELFF. The full variable domain, its missing parts supplied by reference TRBV7-9 and TRBJ2-2, is DTGVSQNPRHKITKRGQNVTFRCDPISEHNRLYWYRQTLGQGPEFLTYFQNEAQLEKSRLLSDRFSAERPKGSFSTLEIQRTEQGDSAMYLCACSLALLTGASTGELFFGEGSRLTVL.

The count of this clonotype is one. The V and J genes are TRBV7-9 and TRBJ2-7; tentative D call: TRBD2 (6 bases). This CDR3 spans 15 amino acids. Germline V lookup: CDR1 SEHNR, CDR2 FQNEAQ (reference sequence). Deletions cut 5 bases from V and 1 base from J, with 15 bases between. CDR3 sequence reads: CASSGVIRGSYEQYF. CDR3 coding DNA: TGTGCCAGCAGCGGGGTAATACGGGGGTCCTACGAGCAGTACTTC. The full variable domain, rest sourced from reference TRBV7-9 and TRBJ2-7, is DTGVSQNPRHKITKRGQNVTFRCDPISEHNRLYWYRQTLGQGPEFLTYFQNEAQLEKSRLLSDRFSAERPKGSFSTLEIQRTEQGDSAMYLCASSGVIRGSYEQYFGPGTRLTVT.

The table lists this clonotype with a few counts. The chain carries TRBV20-1 and TRBJ2-1, with TRBD2 matching 7 bases. The germline V gene encodes CDR1 DFQATT and CDR2 SNEGSKA (reference sequence). After removal of 0 bases from V and 2 bases from J, the junction contained 10 bases not matched to a gene. The CDR3 contains 17 residues. Here the CDR3 DNA reads TGCAGTGCTAGAGATTGGGGCGGGGCGGGAGCCTACAATGAGCAGTTCTTC. It codes for CSARDWGGAGAYNEQFF.

This clonotype was found many times. The chain links TRBV20-1 to TRBJ2-7; 10 bases map to TRBD2. Germline assignment: CDR1 DFQATT and CDR2 SNEGSKA (reference sequence). The CDR3 is 13 residues long. J gave up 5 bases and V 4 bases, and 5 bases lay outside the gene matches. The CDR3 is CSANGLADHEQYF. CDR3 nucleotides: TGCAGTGCTAATGGACTAGCGGACCACGAGCAGTACTTC.

The rearrangement links TRBV7-8 to TRBJ1-1, with 7 positions matching TRBD1. After removal of 5 bases from V and 4 bases from J, the junction contained 7 bases not matched to a gene. The CDR3 consists of 14 residues. Looked up from germline, CDR1 is SGHVS and CDR2 is FQNEAQ. The CDR3 DNA sequence: TGTGCCAGCAGCCAACAGGGGCAGGGCACTGAAGCTTTCTTT. Translated: CASSQQGQGTEAFF. The full variable domain, rest sourced from reference TRBV7-8 and TRBJ1-1, is GAGVSQSPRYKVAKRGQDVALRCDPISGHVSLFWYQQALGQGPEFLTYFQNEAQLDKSGLPSDRFFAERPEGSVSTLKIQRTQQEDSAVYLCASSQQGQGTEAFFGQGTRLTVV.

This chain joins TRBV10-3 and TRBJ2-3, with D perhaps TRBD2 (6 bases). Trimming pared 8 bases from V and 0 bases from J, leaving 18 bases between. The CDR3 length is 16 residues. The germline gives CDR1 ENHRY, CDR2 SYGVKD. The CDR3 spells CAIGEASSFSTDTQYF. DNA for the CDR3: TGTGCCATCGGGGAGGCTAGCAGTTTTAGCACAGATACGCAGTATTTT.

This clonotype was detected many times. The chain links TRBV10-3 to TRBJ2-7, with 7 nucleotides matching TRBD2. The germline V gene has CDR1 ENHRY and CDR2 SYGVKD. The CDR3 covers 18 residues. V was clipped by 0 bases and J by 0 bases; unmatched bases: 11. The CDR3 region has the DNA TGTGCCATCAGTGAGTCTGGGGGGGGGGTAAATTTCTCCTACGAGCAGTACTTC. This encodes CAISESGGGVNFSYEQYF.

The CDR3 loop reads CATSDAGASGNEQFF. CDR3 DNA: TGTGCCACCAGTGACGCCGGCGCCTCCGGCAATGAGCAGTTCTTC. The chain employs TRBV24-1 and TRBJ2-1; D gene ambiguous. Germline V CDR1 and CDR2: KGHDR, SFDVKD. The CDR3 is made up of 15 amino acids. V shed 4 bases and J shed 6 bases, with 15 bases lying between them.